One sample yielded the 21 T cell receptor beta chains listed below, sequenced in a study of Graves' ophthalmopathy and Graves' hyperthyroidism. CDR3 regions of TCR beta were amplified from RNA transcripts. Amplification began with first-round RT-PCR using HTBI primers, then second-round multiplex PCR was performed. MiXCR, run by TCRdb on the multiplex PCR reads, gives a single entry per CDR3 protein. The table shows 200,000 to 250,000 distinct CDR3 sequences, with around 45% occurring only once. Input material: peripheral blood. These receptors were taken from an adult man with Graves' ophthalmopathy.

A word on this clonotype: At one end the junction does not follow the germline gene, possibly because of a read error. This chain connects TRBV10-3 to TRBJ2-7; D call uncertain. Germline lookup yields CDR1 ENHRY and CDR2 SYGVKD. The CDR3 runs to 15 residues. The CDR3 is CASSERAHQTYEQYF. Here the CDR3 DNA reads TGTGCCAGCAGTGAAAGGGCTCACCAAACCTACGAGCAGTACTTC.

The V call is TRBV15, the J call TRBJ2-7; no reliable D call. V lost 0 bases to trimming and J lost 3 bases, with 3 bases between them. CDR3 length equals 12 residues. Looked up from germline, CDR1 is LNHNV and CDR2 is YYDKDF (reference sequence). The CDR3 bases are TGTGCCACCAGCAGAGATGACTACGAGCAGTACTTC. Residues: CATSRDDYEQYF.

This clonotype showed up just a few times. The CDR3 spells CSAPQGGNTEAFF. The CDR3 region has the DNA TGCAGTGCGCCACAGGGAGGAAACACTGAAGCTTTCTTT. This chain uses TRBV20-1 with TRBJ1-1, with D possibly TRBD1 on 6 matching bases. V was pared by 6 bases and J by 2 bases, with 13 bases between. CDR1 and CDR2 from the germline V gene are DFQATT and SNEGSKA (reference sequence). The CDR3 loop spans 13 amino acids.

The chain joins TRBV24-1 to TRBJ2-5; TRBD1 matches 10 bases. The CDR3 loop spans 15 amino acids. Per the germline V gene, CDR1 is KGHDR and CDR2 is SFDVKD. The junction had 2 bases not matched to a gene; V was cut back by 2 bases and J by 3 bases. CDR3 sequence reads: CATSDSGTGEETQYF. The DNA for the CDR3 is TGTGCCACCAGTGATTCCGGGACAGGGGAAGAGACCCAGTACTTC.

The rearrangement uses TRBV12-3 or TRBV12-4 and TRBJ2-6, with a tentative D call TRBD1 (5 bases). This CDR3 has 15 residues. Deletions cut 7 bases from V and 0 bases from J, with 10 bases between. CDR3 residues: CASNDRNSGANVLTF. The CDR3 DNA sequence: TGTGCCAGCAACGACAGAAACTCTGGGGCCAACGTCCTGACTTTC.

The CDR3 bases are TGTGCCAGCAGCTTTTCGCGACTGCCATCCTACGAGCAGTACTTC. Its translation is CASSFSRLPSYEQYF. The genes are TRBV11-1 and TRBJ2-7; D is uncertain. V was trimmed by 3 bases and J by 1 base, leaving 13 bases between them. The germline V gene has CDR1 SGHAT and CDR2 FQDESV (reference sequence). This CDR3 is 15 amino acids long.

This clonotype was seen a handful of times. The rearrangement links TRBV7-2 to TRBJ2-7, with D uncertain. The CDR3 is made up of 13 amino acids. In germline, CDR1 is SGHTA, CDR2 FQGNSA. V was pared by 5 bases and J by 5 bases, with 13 bases between. CDR3 sequence reads: CASSGGIMNEQYF. Here the CDR3 DNA reads TGTGCCAGCAGCGGTGGGATCATGAACGAGCAGTACTTC.

This clonotype was counted between two and nine times. J is TRBJ2-7 and V is TRBV20-1, with unresolved D. V shed 6 bases and J shed 5 bases, with 17 bases lying between them. The CDR3 sequence is 13 residues long. Germline values: CDR1 DFQATT, CDR2 SNEGSKA (reference sequence). The CDR3 bases are TGCAGTGCCTTTAGGCCTGGTGAAAACGAGCAGTACTTC. Translating it yields CSAFRPGENEQYF.

V and J are TRBV25-1 and TRBJ2-2, with TRBD1 matching 7 bases. Looked up from germline, CDR1 is MGHDK and CDR2 is SYGVNS. The CDR3 runs 18 residues. Trimming removed 5 bases from V and 0 bases from J; junction bases left unmatched: 12. CDR3 sequence reads: CASSLGAWDRPNTGELFF. The CDR3 DNA sequence: TGTGCCAGCAGTTTAGGGGCTTGGGACAGACCGAACACCGGGGAGCTGTTTTTT.

V usage is TRBV19 and J usage is TRBJ1-1; a weak D match, TRBD1 (5 bases). This CDR3 is built from 14 residues. The V end was cut by 8 bases, the J end by 1 base, with 14 bases between. Germline-derived CDR1 and CDR2 are LNHDA and SQIVND (reference sequence). In DNA, the CDR3 is TGTGCCAGTTTCCCTAACGGGGGGAACACTGAAGCTTTCTTT. Amino acids: CASFPNGGNTEAFF.

A few counts support this clonotype. The chain couples TRBV7-2 to TRBJ1-1; unclear D gene. The CDR3 spans 13 residues. The V gene's germline CDR1 is SGHTA and CDR2 FQGNSA. Trimming cost V 5 bases and J 1 base, with 8 bases left between them. CDR3: CASSPETNTEAFF. For the CDR3, the DNA is TGTGCCAGCAGCCCCGAAACGAACACTGAAGCTTTCTTT.

V is TRBV5-1 and J is TRBJ2-7; TRBD1 might be the D (5 bases). Trimming left V 6 bases short and J 5 bases short, with 18 bases between. CDR3 length equals 14 residues. The germline CDR1 and CDR2 sequences are SGHRS and YFSETQ. CDR3 sequence: CASTFLQGDDEQYF. The CDR3 DNA follows: TGCGCCAGCACTTTCCTCCAGGGCGACGACGAGCAGTACTTC.

This rearrangement joins TRBV20-1 to TRBJ1-5; D may be TRBD1 (6 bases). V shed 3 bases and J shed 8 bases, with 17 bases lying between them. The length of the CDR3 is 14 residues. Germline V lookup: CDR1 DFQATT, CDR2 SNEGSKA (reference sequence). The DNA for the CDR3 is TGCAGTGCTAGGACCACAGGGTCCAGCAAGCCCCAGCATTTT. It encodes CSARTTGSSKPQHF.

V gene TRBV5-1 combines with J gene TRBJ1-6; D is perhaps TRBD1 (6 bases). There are 15 residues in the CDR3. Germline V gene sequence: CDR1 SGHRS, CDR2 YFSETQ. V was clipped by 0 bases and J by 7 bases, with 11 bases between them. The CDR3 reads CASSLDDRSNSPLHF. The CDR3 region has the DNA TGCGCCAGCAGCTTGGACGACAGGTCCAATTCACCCCTCCACTTT. The whole variable domain, remainder taken from reference TRBV5-1 and TRBJ1-6, is KAGVTQTPRYLIKTRGQQVTLSCSPISGHRSVSWYQQTPGQGLQFLFEYFSETQRNKGNFPGRFSGRQFSNSRSEMNVSTLELGDSALYLCASSLDDRSNSPLHFGNGTRLTVT.

This clonotype was seen a few times. V and J are TRBV9 and TRBJ2-7; D is unresolved. CDR3 length: 13 residues. Trimming took 0 bases from V and 6 from J, leaving 10 bases between them. Germline-derived CDR1 and CDR2 are SGDLS and YYNGEE. Here the CDR3 reads CASSVGLTGEQYF. As DNA, the CDR3 is TGTGCCAGCAGCGTAGGCCTTACTGGCGAGCAGTACTTC.

The chain employs TRBV2 and TRBJ2-2; 7 positions agree with TRBD1. V shed 5 bases, J shed 4 bases, and the junction held 4 bases outside the gene matches. CDR1 is SNHLY and CDR2 is FYNNEI in the germline V gene. The CDR3 sequence is 14 residues long. The CDR3 loop reads CASSYGTATGELFF. Written as DNA, the CDR3 is TGTGCCAGCAGTTATGGGACAGCCACCGGGGAGCTGTTTTTT. Supplemented by reference TRBV2 and TRBJ2-2, the full variable domain reads EPEVTQTPSHQVTQMGQEVILRCVPISNHLYFYWYRQILGQKVEFLVSFYNNEISEKSEIFDDQFSVERPDGSNFTLKIRSTKLEDSAMYFCASSYGTATGELFFGEGSRLTVL.

CDR3 amino acids: CASSNPGSYYGYTF. The CDR3 nucleotides read TGTGCCAGTAGTAACCCTGGATCCTATTATGGCTACACCTTC. The rearrangement uses TRBV19 and TRBJ1-2; D is ambiguous. V lost 4 bases, J lost 5 bases, and 14 bases lay in between. Germline lookup yields CDR1 LNHDA and CDR2 SQIVND (reference sequence). This CDR3 region has 14 residues.

The chain joins TRBV7-2 to TRBJ2-2, with 8 positions matching TRBD1. The CDR3 is 13 amino acids. Germline CDR1 is SGHTA and CDR2 is FQGNSA. The V gene end was trimmed by 5 bases and the J gene end by 6 bases; junction bases not matched to a gene: 2. CDR3 nucleotides: TGTGCCAGCAGCCCGACAGGGGCCGGGGAGCTGTTTTTT. Translation gives CASSPTGAGELFF.

The chain couples TRBV7-2 to TRBJ1-2; D is unclear. The CDR3 length is 13 residues. The V and J ends lost 5 bases and 4 bases respectively, with 11 bases between them. Germline assignment: CDR1 SGHTA and CDR2 FQGNSA. DNA of the CDR3: TGTGCCAGCAGCCCCAAGGTGGGCTATGGCTACACCTTC. It encodes CASSPKVGYGYTF.

This chain uses TRBV6-6 with TRBJ1-2; no clear D. The CDR3 sequence is 12 residues long. CDR1 and CDR2 (germline): MNHNY, SVGAGI (reference sequence). The ends were cut back, 4 bases at V and 13 bases at J, with 16 bases in the middle. CDR3 amino acids: CASSSPSEWATF. The DNA of the CDR3 is TGTGCCAGCAGTTCCCCATCCGAATGGGCCACCTTC.

This chain joins TRBV7-9 and TRBJ2-2; D is perhaps TRBD1 (8 bases). Trimming pared 8 bases from V and 2 bases from J, leaving 15 bases between. This CDR3 has 15 amino acids. Germline V lookup: CDR1 SEHNR, CDR2 FQNEAQ (reference sequence). DNA of the CDR3: TGTGCCAGCTACAGGGGGGGCCTAAACACCGGGGAGCTGTTTTTT. Amino acid sequence: CASYRGGLNTGELFF. The full variable domain, in which reference TRBV7-9 and TRBJ2-2 provide the parts outside the CDR3, is DTGVSQNPRHKITKRGQNVTFRCDPISEHNRLYWYRQTLGQGPEFLTYFQNEAQLEKSRLLSDRFSAERPKGSFSTLEIQRTEQGDSAMYLCASYRGGLNTGELFFGEGSRLTVL.